This is a list of T cell receptor beta chains from one sample in a study of blood T cell repertoires in COVID-19. Method: immunoSEQ multiplex PCR; TCRdb's copy keeps in-frame clones and lacks some. The sample lists about 280,000 clones, over 75% occurring once. Specimen: peripheral blood. These receptors originate from a woman in her 70s with acute or convalescent COVID-19. CDR3s include the opening cysteine and the closing phenylalanine or tryptophan. A D gene is named only where the DNA matches it firmly. Where a row states a size, it is once, few, many or the class of an expanded clone; other rows omit it.

d_call	j_call	clone_size	v_call	cdr3_aa	cdr3_nt
TRBD2	TRBJ2-3	-	TRBV6-1	CASSEGRGGPPPSQYF	TGTGCCAGCAGTGAAGGTCGGGGGGGGCCGCCTCCCTCGCAGTATTTT
TRBD1	TRBJ1-1	-	TRBV29-1	CSVAVDRRFTEAFF	TGCAGCGTCGCTGTGGACAGGCGTTTCACTGAAGCTTTCTTT
TRBD1	TRBJ2-1	-	TRBV2	CASMAGGYNEQFF	TGTGCCAGCATGGCAGGGGGCTACAATGAGCAGTTCTTC
-	TRBJ2-7	-	TRBV12-1	CASSEPGTGHYEQYF	TGTGCCAGCAGCGAGCCCGGGACAGGCCACTACGAGCAGTACTTC
-	TRBJ1-1	few	TRBV3-1/TRBV3-2	CASSPRVVGTEAFF	TGTGCCAGCAGCCCCAGGGTGGTGGGGACTGAAGCTTTCTTT
-	TRBJ1-3	-	TRBV6-1	CASSERTRVGPLDSGNTIYF	TGTGCCAGCAGTGAGAGGACAAGGGTAGGACCGCTAGACTCTGGAAACACCATATATTTT
TRBD1	TRBJ2-7	-	TRBV24-1	CATSDFSGGPPYF	TGTGCCACCAGTGATTTTTCAGGGGGACCTCCGTACTTC
TRBD2	TRBJ2-2	-	TRBV4-1	CASSQETGGRELFF	TGCGCCAGCAGCCAAGAAACGGGGGGTCGGGAGCTGTTTTTT
-	TRBJ1-5	-	TRBV6-5	CASREGSGNQPQHF	TGTGCCAGCAGGGAGGGATCCGGGAATCAGCCCCAGCATTTT
-	TRBJ2-1	-	TRBV5-1	CASSAGVREQFF	TGCGCCAGCAGCGCCGGGGTTCGCGAGCAGTTCTTC
-	TRBJ2-7	-	TRBV5-4	CASSPPGQYEQYF	TGTGCCAGCAGCCCCCCAGGGCAATACGAGCAGTACTTC
TRBD1	TRBJ1-5	-	TRBV5-4	CASSSGQQGPQHF	TGTGCCAGCAGCTCGGGACAGCAGGGGCCCCAGCATTTT
-	TRBJ1-2	-	TRBV14	CASSQNYGDGYTF	TGTGCCAGCAGCCAAAATTACGGGGATGGCTACACCTTC
-	TRBJ1-1	once	TRBV7-9	CASSPQQGTEAFF	TGTGCCAGCAGCCCCCAACAGGGAACTGAAGCTTTCTTT
TRBD1	TRBJ1-2	-	TRBV7-9	CASSLQGQGADYGYTF	TGTGCCAGCAGCCTTCAAGGACAGGGGGCGGACTATGGCTACACCTTC
-	TRBJ2-4	-	TRBV7-9	CASSLATGLAKNIQYF	TGTGCCAGCAGCTTAGCAACAGGGCTAGCCAAAAACATTCAGTACTTC
TRBD2	TRBJ2-3	-	TRBV19	CASTKLGGFATDTQYF	TGTGCCAGTACCAAGCTCGGGGGGTTCGCCACAGATACGCAGTATTTT
-	TRBJ2-1	-	TRBV9	CASSLGNEQFF	TGTGCCAGCAGTCTAGGTAATGAGCAGTTCTTC
TRBD1	TRBJ1-4	-	TRBV3-1/TRBV3-2	CASTTGTGATNEKLFF	TGTGCCAGCACCACCGGGACAGGGGCAACTAATGAAAAACTGTTTTTT
-	TRBJ2-1	-	TRBV19	CASSNKGLDVNEQFF	TGTGCCAGTAGTAACAAGGGGCTGGATGTCAATGAGCAGTTCTTC
TRBD2	TRBJ2-7	once	TRBV2	CASKALAGTEQYF	TGTGCCAGCAAGGCCCTAGCGGGGACCGAGCAGTACTTC
-	TRBJ2-1	-	TRBV18	CASSQDWSIREQFF	TGTGCCAGCTCACAGGACTGGAGCATTCGTGAGCAGTTCTTC
-	TRBJ1-2	-	TRBV20-1	CSGKGGDGYTF	TGCAGCGGGAAAGGGGGAGATGGCTACACCTTC
TRBD2	TRBJ2-7	-	TRBV5-1	CASSSGTSGGSEQYF	TGCGCCAGCAGCTCAGGGACTAGCGGGGGATCCGAGCAGTACTTC
TRBD2	TRBJ2-3	-	TRBV19	CASSGRTDTQYF	TGTGCCAGTAGCGGGAGGACAGATACGCAGTATTTT
-	TRBJ1-2	-	TRBV7-2	CASSWQIGGDYGYTF	TGTGCCAGCAGCTGGCAAATTGGAGGCGACTATGGCTACACCTTC
TRBD1	TRBJ1-1	-	TRBV7-9	CASSRDSGGAAEAFF	TGTGCCAGCAGCCGTGATTCAGGGGGCGCCGCTGAAGCTTTCTTT
TRBD1	TRBJ1-2	-	TRBV3-1/TRBV3-2	CASSPPGQPYGYTF	TGTGCCAGCAGCCCGCCGGGACAGCCTTATGGCTACACCTTC
TRBD1	TRBJ1-2	-	TRBV19	CASTGGNGYTF	TGTGCCAGCACAGGGGGGAATGGCTACACCTTC
TRBD2	TRBJ2-7	-	TRBV5-1	CASSLERLAGVSYEQYF	TGCGCCAGCAGCTTGGAACGCCTAGCGGGGGTATCCTACGAGCAGTACTTC
-	TRBJ1-5	-	TRBV9	CASSVGAQGNQPQHF	TGTGCCAGCAGCGTAGGGGCCCAGGGAAATCAGCCCCAGCATTTT
-	TRBJ1-5	-	TRBV10-3	CAAAGADGSQHF	TGTGCCGCCGCGGGCGCGGACGGGTCCCAGCATTTT
TRBD2	TRBJ2-5	-	TRBV6-5	CASTKAGSQETQYF	TGTGCCAGCACCAAAGCGGGGTCCCAGGAGACCCAGTACTTC
-	TRBJ2-7	few	TRBV12-3/TRBV12-4	CASSPPTLARYF	TGTGCCAGCAGTCCTCCGACACTCGCACGGTACTTC
TRBD2	TRBJ2-1	-	TRBV7-3	CASSSPLAGGINEQFF	TGTGCCAGCAGTTCTCCTCTAGCGGGGGGCATAAATGAGCAGTTCTTC
-	TRBJ1-5	few	TRBV5-4	CASSPSQAEDSNQPQHF	TGTGCCAGCAGCCCCTCGCAAGCAGAGGATAGCAATCAGCCCCAGCATTTT
-	TRBJ1-6	-	TRBV6-5	CASSRRGREVLTLHF	TGTGCCAGCAGCCGACGGGGCAGGGAGGTACTAACCCTCCACTTT
-	TRBJ1-5	-	TRBV27	CASSKYSNQPQHF	TGTGCCAGCAGTAAATATAGCAATCAGCCCCAGCATTTT
TRBD1	TRBJ2-3	few	TRBV20-1	CSASIAGGLGGSTDTQYF	TGCAGTGCTAGTATCGCAGGGGGTTTAGGTGGTAGCACAGATACGCAGTATTTT
-	TRBJ1-2	-	TRBV15	CATSRDSYGYTF	TGTGCCACCAGCAGAGACAGTTATGGCTACACCTTC
-	TRBJ1-5	-	TRBV3-1/TRBV3-2	CASSQSYYSNQPQHF	TGTGCCAGCAGCCAATCCTACTATAGCAATCAGCCCCAGCATTTT
-	TRBJ2-2	-	TRBV5-1	CASSAARNTGELFF	TGCGCCAGCAGCGCGGCCCGAAACACCGGGGAGCTGTTTTTT
-	TRBJ1-2	-	TRBV6-5	CASSSQGYYGYTF	TGTGCCAGCAGTTCGCAGGGTTACTATGGCTACACCTTC
TRBD2	TRBJ2-5	-	TRBV3-1/TRBV3-2	CASGLAGRETQYF	TGTGCCAGCGGACTAGCGGGGAGGGAGACCCAGTACTTC
-	TRBJ1-1	-	TRBV5-4	CASSLMGLRGGAFF	TGTGCCAGCAGCTTAATGGGACTTCGGGGAGGTGCTTTCTTT
-	TRBJ2-3	-	TRBV7-2	CASSLDGQSTDTQYF	TGTGCCAGCAGCTTAGATGGACAGTCCACAGATACGCAGTATTTT
-	TRBJ1-2	-	TRBV18	CASSPEGLGYTF	TGTGCCAGCTCACCAGAGGGCTTAGGCTACACCTTC
TRBD1	TRBJ2-3	-	TRBV6-5	CASSFDRGGVSDTQYF	TGTGCCAGCAGTTTCGACAGGGGCGGCGTTTCAGATACGCAGTATTTT
-	TRBJ1-1	-	TRBV6-5	CASSPGGNTEAFF	TGTGCCAGCAGTCCCGGGGGGAACACTGAAGCTTTCTTT
TRBD1	TRBJ1-3	-	TRBV6-6	CASSYWTGAGNTIYF	TGTGCCAGCAGTTACTGGACAGGGGCTGGAAACACCATATATTTT
-	TRBJ1-1	-	TRBV7-3	CASGAARNTEAFF	TGTGCCAGCGGGGCAGCCCGGAACACTGAAGCTTTCTTT
-	TRBJ2-5	-	TRBV5-4	CASSPSPSETQYF	TGTGCCAGCAGCCCTTCTCCCTCCGAGACCCAGTACTTC
TRBD2	TRBJ2-7	-	TRBV6-1	CASSEDGGGGQYF	TGTGCCAGCAGTGAGGACGGCGGGGGGGGGCAGTACTTC